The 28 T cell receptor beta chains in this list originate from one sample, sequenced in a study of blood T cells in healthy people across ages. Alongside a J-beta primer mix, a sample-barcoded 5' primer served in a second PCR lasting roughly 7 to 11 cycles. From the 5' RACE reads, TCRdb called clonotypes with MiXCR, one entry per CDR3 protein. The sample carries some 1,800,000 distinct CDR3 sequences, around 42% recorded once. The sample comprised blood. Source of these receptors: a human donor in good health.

CDR3 nucleotides: TGTGCCTGGAGTGTACCCCTAGGCTACACCTTC. Its translation is CAWSVPLGYTF. This chain links TRBV30 with TRBJ1-2; no firm D call. The V end lost 0 bases, the J end lost 8 bases, and 7 bases lay between the germline ends. CDR1 GTSNPN and CDR2 SVGIG come from the germline V gene (reference sequence). The CDR3 consists of 11 residues. Looking up the rest from reference TRBV30 and TRBJ1-2 gives the full variable domain: SQTIHQWPATLVQPVGSPLSLECTVEGTSNPNLYWYRQAAGRGLQLLFYSVGIGQISSEVPQNLSASRPQDRQFILSSKKLLLSDSGFYLCAWSVPLGYTFGSGTRLTVV.

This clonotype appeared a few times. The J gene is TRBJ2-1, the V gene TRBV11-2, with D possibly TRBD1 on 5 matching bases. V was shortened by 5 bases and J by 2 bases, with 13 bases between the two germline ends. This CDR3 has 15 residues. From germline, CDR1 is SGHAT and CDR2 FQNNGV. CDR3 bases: TGTGCCAGCAGCCCCTCGCAGGGTCCCTACAATGAGCAGTTCTTC. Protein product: CASSPSQGPYNEQFF. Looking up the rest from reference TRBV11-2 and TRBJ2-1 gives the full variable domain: EAGVAQSPRYKIIEKRQSVAFWCNPISGHATLYWYQQILGQGPKLLIQFQNNGVVDDSQLPKDRFSAERLKGVDSTLKIQPAKLEDSAVYLCASSPSQGPYNEQFFGPGTRLTVL.

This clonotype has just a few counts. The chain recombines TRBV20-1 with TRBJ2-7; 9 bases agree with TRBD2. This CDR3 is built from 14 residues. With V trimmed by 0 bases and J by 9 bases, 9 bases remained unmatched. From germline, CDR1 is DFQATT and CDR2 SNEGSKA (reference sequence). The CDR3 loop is CSARDTAGGEGQYF. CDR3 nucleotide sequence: TGCAGTGCTAGAGATACAGCGGGGGGTGAGGGGCAGTACTTC.

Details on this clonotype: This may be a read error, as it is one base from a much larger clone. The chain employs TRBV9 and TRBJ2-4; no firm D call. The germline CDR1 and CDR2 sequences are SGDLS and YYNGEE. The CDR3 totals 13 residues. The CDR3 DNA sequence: TGTGTCAGCAGCGTGGCGGAATTAAACATTCAGTACTTC. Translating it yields CVSSVAELNIQYF.

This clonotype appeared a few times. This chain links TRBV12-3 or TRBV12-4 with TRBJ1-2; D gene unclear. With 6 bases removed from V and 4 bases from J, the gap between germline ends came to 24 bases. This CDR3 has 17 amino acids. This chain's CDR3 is CASRASSADLPTYGYTF. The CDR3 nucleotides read TGTGCCAGCAGGGCGTCTTCGGCGGATTTGCCCACCTATGGCTACACCTTC.

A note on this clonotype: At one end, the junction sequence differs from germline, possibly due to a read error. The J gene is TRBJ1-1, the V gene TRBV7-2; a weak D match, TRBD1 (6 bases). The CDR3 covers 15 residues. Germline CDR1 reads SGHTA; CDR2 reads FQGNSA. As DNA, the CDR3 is TGTGCCAGTAGCTTAGAATGGGCAGGGACAACTGAAGCTTTCTTT. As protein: CASSLEWAGTTEAFF.

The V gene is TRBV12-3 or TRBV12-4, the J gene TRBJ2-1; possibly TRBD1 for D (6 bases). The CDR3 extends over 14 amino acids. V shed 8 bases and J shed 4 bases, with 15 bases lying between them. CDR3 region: CASGLSDRYNEQFF. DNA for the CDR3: TGTGCCAGCGGTCTCTCCGACAGGTACAATGAGCAGTTCTTC.

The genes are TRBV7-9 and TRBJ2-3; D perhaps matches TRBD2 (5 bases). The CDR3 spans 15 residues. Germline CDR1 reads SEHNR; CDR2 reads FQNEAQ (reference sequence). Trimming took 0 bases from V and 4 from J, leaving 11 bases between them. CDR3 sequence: CASSLAYGESDTQYF. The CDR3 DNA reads TGTGCCAGCAGCTTAGCGTACGGGGAGTCAGATACGCAGTATTTT.

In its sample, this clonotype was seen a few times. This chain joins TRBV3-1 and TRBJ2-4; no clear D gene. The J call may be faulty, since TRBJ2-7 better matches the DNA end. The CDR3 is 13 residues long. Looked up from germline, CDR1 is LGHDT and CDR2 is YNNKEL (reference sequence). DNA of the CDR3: TGTGCCAGCAGCCATGAACTTCCCTACGAGCAGTACTTC. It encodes CASSHELPYEQYF.

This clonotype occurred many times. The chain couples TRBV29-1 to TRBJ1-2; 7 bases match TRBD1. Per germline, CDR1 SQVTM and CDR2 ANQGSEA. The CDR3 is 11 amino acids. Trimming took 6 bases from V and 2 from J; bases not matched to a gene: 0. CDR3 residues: CSVGQNYGYTF. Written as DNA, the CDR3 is TGCAGCGTGGGACAGAACTATGGCTACACCTTC.

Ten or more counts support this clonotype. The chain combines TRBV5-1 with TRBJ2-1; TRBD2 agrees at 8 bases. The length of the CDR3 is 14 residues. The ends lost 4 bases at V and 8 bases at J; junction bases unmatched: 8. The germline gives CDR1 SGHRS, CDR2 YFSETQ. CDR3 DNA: TGCGCCAGCAGCCCCGGACTAGCTGTAGATGAGCAGTTCTTC. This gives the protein CASSPGLAVDEQFF.

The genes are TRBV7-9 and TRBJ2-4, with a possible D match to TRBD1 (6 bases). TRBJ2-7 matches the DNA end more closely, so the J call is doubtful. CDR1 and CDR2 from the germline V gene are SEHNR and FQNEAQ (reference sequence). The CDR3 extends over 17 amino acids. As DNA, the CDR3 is TGTGCCAGCAGCTTAGCGAAAGGAACAGGGAATCCCTACGAGCAGTACTTC. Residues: CASSLAKGTGNPYEQYF.

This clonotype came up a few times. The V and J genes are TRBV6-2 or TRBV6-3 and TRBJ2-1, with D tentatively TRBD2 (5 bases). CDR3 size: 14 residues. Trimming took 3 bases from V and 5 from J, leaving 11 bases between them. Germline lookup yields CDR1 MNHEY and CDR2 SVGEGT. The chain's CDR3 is CASSYGSKNNEQFF. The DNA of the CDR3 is TGTGCCAGCAGTTATGGGAGCAAAAACAATGAGCAGTTCTTC.

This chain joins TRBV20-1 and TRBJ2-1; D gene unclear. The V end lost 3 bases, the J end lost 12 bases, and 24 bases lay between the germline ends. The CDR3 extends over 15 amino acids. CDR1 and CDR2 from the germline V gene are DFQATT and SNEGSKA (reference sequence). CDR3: CSARPSLLPDYGQFF. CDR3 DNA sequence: TGCAGTGCTAGGCCCTCACTCCTACCTGATTATGGGCAGTTCTTC.

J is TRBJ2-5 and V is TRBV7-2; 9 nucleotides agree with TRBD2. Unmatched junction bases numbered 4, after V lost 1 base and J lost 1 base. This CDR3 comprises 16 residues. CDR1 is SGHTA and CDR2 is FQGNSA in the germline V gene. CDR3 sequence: CASSLEGLAGQETQYF. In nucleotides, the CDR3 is TGTGCCAGCAGCTTAGAGGGACTAGCCGGCCAAGAGACCCAGTACTTC. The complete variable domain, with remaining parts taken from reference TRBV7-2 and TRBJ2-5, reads GAGVSQSPSNKVTEKGKDVELRCDPISGHTALYWYRQSLGQGLEFLIYFQGNSAPDKSGLPSDRFSAERTGGSVSTLTIQRTQQEDSAVYLCASSLEGLAGQETQYFGPGTRLLVL.

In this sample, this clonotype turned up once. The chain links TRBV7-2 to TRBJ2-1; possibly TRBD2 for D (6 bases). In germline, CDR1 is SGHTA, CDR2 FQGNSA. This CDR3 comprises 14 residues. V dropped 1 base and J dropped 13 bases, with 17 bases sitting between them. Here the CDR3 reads CASSLERGPGGQFF. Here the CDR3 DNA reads TGTGCCAGCAGCTTAGAAAGGGGTCCCGGGGGACAGTTCTTC.

As DNA, the CDR3 is TGTGCCAGCAGCTTAGGAAACGATTCACCCCTCCACTTT. The encoded protein is CASSLGNDSPLHF. This chain links TRBV7-9 with TRBJ1-6; D is uncertain. Trimming shortened V by 1 base and J by 8 bases, and 6 bases separated the two germline ends. The germline V gene has CDR1 SEHNR and CDR2 FQNEAQ (reference sequence). The CDR3 length is 13 residues.

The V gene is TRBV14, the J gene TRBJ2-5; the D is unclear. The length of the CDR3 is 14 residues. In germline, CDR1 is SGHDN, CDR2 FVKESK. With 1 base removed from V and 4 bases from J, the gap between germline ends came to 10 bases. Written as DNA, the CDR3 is TGTGCCAGCAGCCAAGCAGCCCACCTAGAGACCCAGTACTTC. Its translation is CASSQAAHLETQYF. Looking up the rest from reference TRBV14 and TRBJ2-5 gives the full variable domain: EAGVTQFPSHSVIEKGQTVTLRCDPISGHDNLYWYRRVMGKEIKFLLHFVKESKQDESGMPNNRFLAERTGGTYSTLKVQPAELEDSGVYFCASSQAAHLETQYFGPGTRLLVL.

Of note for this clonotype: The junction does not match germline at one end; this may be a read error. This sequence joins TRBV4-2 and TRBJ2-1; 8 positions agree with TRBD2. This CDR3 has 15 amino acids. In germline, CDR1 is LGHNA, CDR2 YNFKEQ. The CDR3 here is CASSPERGSCNEQFF. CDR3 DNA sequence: TGTGCCAGCAGCCCGGAGCGGGGGTCCTGCAATGAGCAGTTCTTC.

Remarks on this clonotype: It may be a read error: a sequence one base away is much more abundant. CDR3: CASSPQGVGANVLTF. The CDR3 DNA follows: TGTGCCAGCAGCCCACAGGGGGTTGGGGCCAACGTCCTGACTTTC. The V call is TRBV7-3, the J call TRBJ2-6, with 8 bases that match TRBD1. Losses at the gene ends were 5 bases for V and 3 bases for J; bases not matched to a gene: 3. The germline gives CDR1 SGHTA, CDR2 FQGTGA. CDR3 size: 15 residues.

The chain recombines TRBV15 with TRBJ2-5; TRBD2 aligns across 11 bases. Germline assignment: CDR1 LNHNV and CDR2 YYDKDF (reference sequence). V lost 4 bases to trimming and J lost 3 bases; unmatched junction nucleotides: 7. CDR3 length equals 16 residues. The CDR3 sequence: CATSKTSGEIKETQYF. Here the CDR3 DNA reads TGTGCCACCAGCAAGACTAGCGGGGAGATAAAAGAGACCCAGTACTTC. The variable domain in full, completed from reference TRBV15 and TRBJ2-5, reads DAMVIQNPRYQVTQFGKPVTLSCSQTLNHNVMYWYQQKSSQAPKLLFHYYDKDFNNEADTPDNFQSRRPNTSFCFLDIRSPGLGDTAMYLCATSKTSGEIKETQYFGPGTRLLVL.

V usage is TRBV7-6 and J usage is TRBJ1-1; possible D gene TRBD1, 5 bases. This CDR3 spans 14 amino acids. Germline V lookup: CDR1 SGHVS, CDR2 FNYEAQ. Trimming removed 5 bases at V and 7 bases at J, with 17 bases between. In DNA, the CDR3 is TGTGCCAGCAGCCGAATCTTAGGGGACGGTGAAGCTTTCTTT. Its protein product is CASSRILGDGEAFF.

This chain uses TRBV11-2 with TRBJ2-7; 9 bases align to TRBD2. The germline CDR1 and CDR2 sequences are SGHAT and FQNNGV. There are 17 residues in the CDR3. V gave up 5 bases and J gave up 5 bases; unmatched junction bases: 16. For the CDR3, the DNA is TGTGCCAGCAGCCCGATCCAGAGCGGGGGGCGAAGTAACGAGCAGTACTTC. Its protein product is CASSPIQSGGRSNEQYF.

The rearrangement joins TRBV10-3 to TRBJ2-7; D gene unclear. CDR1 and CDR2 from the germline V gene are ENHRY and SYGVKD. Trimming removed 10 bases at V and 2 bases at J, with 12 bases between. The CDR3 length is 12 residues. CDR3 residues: CATLDRTYEQYF. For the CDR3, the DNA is TGTGCCACCTTGGACCGCACCTACGAGCAGTACTTC.

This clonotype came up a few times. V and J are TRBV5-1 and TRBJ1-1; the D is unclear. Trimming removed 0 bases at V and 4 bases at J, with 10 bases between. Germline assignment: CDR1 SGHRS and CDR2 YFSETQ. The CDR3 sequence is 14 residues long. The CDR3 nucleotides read TGCGCCAGCAGCTTGGGATATCGGGGCACTGAAGCTTTCTTT. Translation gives CASSLGYRGTEAFF. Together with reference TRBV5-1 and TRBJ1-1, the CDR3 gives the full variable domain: KAGVTQTPRYLIKTRGQQVTLSCSPISGHRSVSWYQQTPGQGLQFLFEYFSETQRNKGNFPGRFSGRQFSNSRSEMNVSTLELGDSALYLCASSLGYRGTEAFFGQGTRLTVV.

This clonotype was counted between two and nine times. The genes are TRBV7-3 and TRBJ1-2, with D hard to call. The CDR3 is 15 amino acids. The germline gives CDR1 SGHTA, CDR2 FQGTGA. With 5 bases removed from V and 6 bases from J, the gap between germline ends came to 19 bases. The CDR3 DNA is TGTGCCAGCAGCCCCCGTCAAACGTTTAGTCATGGCTACACCTTC. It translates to CASSPRQTFSHGYTF.

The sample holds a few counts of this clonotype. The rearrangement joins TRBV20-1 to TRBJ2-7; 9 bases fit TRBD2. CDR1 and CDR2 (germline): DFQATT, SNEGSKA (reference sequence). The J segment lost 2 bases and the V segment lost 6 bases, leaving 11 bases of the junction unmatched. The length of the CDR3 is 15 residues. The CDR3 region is CSAPNRTSAAYEQYF. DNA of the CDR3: TGCAGTGCCCCTAACCGGACTAGCGCGGCCTACGAGCAGTACTTC.

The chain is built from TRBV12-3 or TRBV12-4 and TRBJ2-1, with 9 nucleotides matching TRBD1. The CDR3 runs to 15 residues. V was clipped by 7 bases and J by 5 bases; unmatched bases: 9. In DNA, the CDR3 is TGTGCCAGCACTTCCGGACAGGGGTCCCACAATGAGCAGTTCTTC. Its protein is CASTSGQGSHNEQFF.